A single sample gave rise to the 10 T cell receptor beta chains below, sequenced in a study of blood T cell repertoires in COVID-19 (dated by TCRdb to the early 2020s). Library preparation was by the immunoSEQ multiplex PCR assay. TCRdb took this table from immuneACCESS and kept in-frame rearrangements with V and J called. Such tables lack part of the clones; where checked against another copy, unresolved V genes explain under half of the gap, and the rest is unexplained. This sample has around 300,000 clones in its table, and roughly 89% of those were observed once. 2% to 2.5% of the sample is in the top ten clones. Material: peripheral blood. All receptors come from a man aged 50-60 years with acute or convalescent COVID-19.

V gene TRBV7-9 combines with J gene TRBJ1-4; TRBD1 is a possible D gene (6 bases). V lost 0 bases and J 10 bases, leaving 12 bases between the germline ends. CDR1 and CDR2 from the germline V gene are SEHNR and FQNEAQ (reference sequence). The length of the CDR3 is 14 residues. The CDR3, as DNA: TGTGCCAGCAGCTTAGCGCCAGGGGAAGTAAAACTGTTTTTT. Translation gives CASSLAPGEVKLFF.

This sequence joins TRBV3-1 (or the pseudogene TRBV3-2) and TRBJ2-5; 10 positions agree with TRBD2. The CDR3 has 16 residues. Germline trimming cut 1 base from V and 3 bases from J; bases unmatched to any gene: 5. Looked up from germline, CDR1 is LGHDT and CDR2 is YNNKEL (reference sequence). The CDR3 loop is CASSQASGGREETQYF. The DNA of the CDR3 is TGTGCCAGCAGCCAAGCTAGCGGGGGCCGGGAAGAGACCCAGTACTTC.

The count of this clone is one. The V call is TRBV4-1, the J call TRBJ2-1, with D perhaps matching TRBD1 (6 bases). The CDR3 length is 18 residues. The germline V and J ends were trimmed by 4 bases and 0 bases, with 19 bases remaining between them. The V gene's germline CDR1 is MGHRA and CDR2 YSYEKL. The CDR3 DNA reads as TGCGCCAGCAGCCTGGGGGACACCGGACCTAGCTCCTACAATGAGCAGTTCTTC. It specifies CASSLGDTGPSSYNEQFF.

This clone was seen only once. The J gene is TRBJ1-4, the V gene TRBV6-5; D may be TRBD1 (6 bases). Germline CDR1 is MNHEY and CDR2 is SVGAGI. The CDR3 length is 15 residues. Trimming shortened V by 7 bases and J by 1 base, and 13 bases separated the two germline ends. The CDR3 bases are TGTGCCAGCATGAGGGGGGGGCAAACTAATGAAAAACTGTTTTTT. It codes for CASMRGGQTNEKLFF.

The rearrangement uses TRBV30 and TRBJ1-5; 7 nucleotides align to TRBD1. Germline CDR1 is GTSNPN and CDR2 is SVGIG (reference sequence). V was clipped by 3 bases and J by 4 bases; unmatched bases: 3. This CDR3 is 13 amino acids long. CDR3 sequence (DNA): TGTGCCTGGAGCGGGACAGATAATCAGCCCCAGCATTTT. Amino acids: CAWSGTDNQPQHF.

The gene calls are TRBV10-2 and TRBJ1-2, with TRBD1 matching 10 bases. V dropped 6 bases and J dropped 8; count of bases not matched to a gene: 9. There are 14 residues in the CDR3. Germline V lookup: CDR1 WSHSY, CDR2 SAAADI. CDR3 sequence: CASRGRGTGVGYTF. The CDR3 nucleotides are TGCGCCAGCAGGGGCCGAGGGACAGGGGTCGGCTACACCTTC.

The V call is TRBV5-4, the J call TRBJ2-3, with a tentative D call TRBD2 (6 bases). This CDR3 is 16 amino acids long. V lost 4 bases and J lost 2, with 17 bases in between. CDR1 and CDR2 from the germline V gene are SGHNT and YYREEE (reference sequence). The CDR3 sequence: CASSPGRGGLTDTQYF. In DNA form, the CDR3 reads TGTGCCAGCAGCCCCGGGCGGGGCGGCCTCACAGATACGCAGTATTTT. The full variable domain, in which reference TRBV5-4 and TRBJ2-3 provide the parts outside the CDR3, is ETGVTQSPTHLIKTRGQQVTLRCSSQSGHNTVSWYQQALGQGPQFIFQYYREEENGRGNFPPRFSGLQFPNYSSELNVNALELDDSALYLCASSPGRGGLTDTQYFGPGTRLTVL.

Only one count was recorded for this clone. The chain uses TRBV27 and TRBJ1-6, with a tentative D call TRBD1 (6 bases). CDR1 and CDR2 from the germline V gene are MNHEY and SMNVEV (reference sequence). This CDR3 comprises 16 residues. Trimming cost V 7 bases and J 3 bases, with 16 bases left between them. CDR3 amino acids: CASTPSPGHYNSPLHF. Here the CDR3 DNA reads TGTGCCAGCACTCCTTCGCCGGGACACTATAATTCACCCCTCCACTTT.

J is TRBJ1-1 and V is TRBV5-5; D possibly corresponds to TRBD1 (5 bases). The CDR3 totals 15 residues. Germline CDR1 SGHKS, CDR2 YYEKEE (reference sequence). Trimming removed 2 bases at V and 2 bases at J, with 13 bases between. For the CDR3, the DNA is TGTGCCAGCAGCTTTAGACAGAGCCTAAACACTGAAGCTTTCTTT. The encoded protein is CASSFRQSLNTEAFF.

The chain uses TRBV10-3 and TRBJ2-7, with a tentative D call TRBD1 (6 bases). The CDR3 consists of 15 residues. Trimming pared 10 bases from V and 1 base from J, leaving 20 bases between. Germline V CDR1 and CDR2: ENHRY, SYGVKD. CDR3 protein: CATDTRDKESYEQYF. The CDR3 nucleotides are TGTGCCACCGACACCCGGGACAAAGAATCCTACGAGCAGTACTTC.